This T cell receptor beta chain was obtained from a study of shared clonotypes between healthy human individuals. Study-wide background: The composition of the donors was a couple of women and a few men aged 18 to 49.

Genomic DNA from each subset was divided evenly over several immunoSEQ plates. Measured with immunoSEQ multiplex PCR; TCRdb has only the in-frame clones, and not every one. The top ten clones hold nearly 1.5% of a sample with about 1 million clones, approximately 68% of them seen once. This clone was detected once. Donors were healthy HIV-negative adults without recently reported acute infections or vaccinations. This TCR was sampled from a man in his late teens or twenties in good health. Sample: memory CD4+ T cells sorted from blood. Subset in this sample: CD45RA-negative fraction.

The CDR3 is CAISGAGGGTGELFF. Written as DNA, the CDR3 is TGTGCCATCAGTGGAGCGGGAGGGGGTACCGGGGAGCTGTTTTTT. The V and J genes are TRBV10-3 and TRBJ2-2; the match to TRBD2 covers 10 bases. The CDR3 contains 15 residues. Germline loops: CDR1 ENHRY, CDR2 SYGVKD. Germline trimming cut 4 bases from V and 5 bases from J; bases unmatched to any gene: 4.